The sequence of this TCR beta chain was determined in a study of cytomegalovirus exposure and HLA in healthy donors (dated by TCRdb to the late 2010s). Concerning the study at large: In an earlier analysis of 450 to 750 of the donors, 276 Gb of sequence data and 100 million or so unique TCR beta sequences from roughly 180 million T cells were reported. An early release covering some 640 HLA-typed donors comprised approximately 290 gigabases of sequencing data and about 90 million unique TCR sequences. Among the 398 genotyped donors, roughly 80% belonged to the genetic ancestry cluster associated with self-reported Caucasian donors. The study aimed to test whether signatures of past pathogen exposure could be identified by cataloging public T cell receptors. The study used immunosequencing to profile the T cell repertoires of more than 650 subjects and linked those repertoires to cytomegalovirus serostatus. Along with the roughly 670-subject first cohort, a separate validation cohort of 120 different subjects was used. The study combined high-throughput TCR immunosequencing, statistical association of individual TCRs with disease status, and machine learning to predict cytomegalovirus infection status. To study patterns of TCR occurrence, a later analysis re-analyzed previously published TCR beta repertoires from 666 donors and added high-resolution HLA genotyping. Rather than using new phenotypic data, the later analysis identified candidate immune exposures from TCR beta sequences and from how often those sequences occurred across donors. An earlier analysis of around 540 of the donors applied high-throughput TCR beta sequencing to assess whether each TCR beta V gene segment acted as functional or pseudogenic. Donor age, sex, ethnicity and CMV serostatus were collected together with the repertoire data. A later genetic analysis took genome-wide SNP genotypes for about three fifths of the roughly 700 donors and used that subset as a discovery cohort. Every discovery cohort repertoire had been produced on one sequencing platform. HLA typing covered class I and class II loci at four-digit resolution. Typing coverage varied by locus: roughly 629-640 donors for A, B, C, DRB1 and DQB1; approximately 520 for DQA1; nearly 610 for DPA1; more than 450 for DPB1. A few DR-DQ haplotypes were treated as single units for association and clustering because of strong linkage in the cohort. Among under 450 genotyped donors of the cohort, an average of roughly 240,000 unique TCR beta nucleotide sequences were sequenced per donor, roughly 18% of them non-productive. The investigation overall reported the following: The study gave a list of 150 to 200 TCR beta chains associated with cytomegalovirus. A later analysis found that HLA-associated TCR beta chains were more clonally expanded and had lower generation probabilities than equally common non-associated chains. The 87-base-pair reads could not distinguish some IMGT-functional V segments, including TRBV6-2 and TRBV6-3, so those segments were excluded. A later analysis found that TCR association rates varied across HLA loci, with DRB1 alleles showing the most associated TCRs and HLA-C alleles the fewest. Linkage disequilibrium might explain the correlated functional status among segregating V segments, but an unknown experimental factor could not be excluded. According to a later analysis, most CMV-associated TCR beta chains appeared to be HLA-restricted, and the HLA associations seemed to be driven largely by CMV exposure. Because HLA typing was unavailable for some donors at each locus, only the typed subset was used in association tests. Most TCR sequences were seen in very few donors, while some public TCRs were found in many individuals. Because counts were too low, roughly 17 rarely observed V segments, including chromosome 9 orphons, were left out of the earlier analysis of a few hundred of the donors. Only TCR beta chains were sequenced in this cohort, and the absence of alpha or paired-chain data limited detectable features. Sequencing depth was assumed to be roughly uniform across donors in the presence/absence analyses, though that assumption may not hold. The authors suggested that the approach could potentially be generalized to other disease states and immunological phenotypes. Compared with the approximately 700-donor mean, donors in an Asian-associated ancestry cluster had fewer N-insertions in productive TCRs, according to a later genetic analysis. Several of the top co-occurrence clusters appeared to be linked to parvovirus B19, influenza, CMV and Epstein-Barr virus, according to a later analysis. A further reported finding was that TCR beta sequences accurately predicted the HLA-A and HLA-B alleles for most subjects in the first cohort. A cluster of highly shared sequence variants was judged likely to be a technical artifact of the sequencing pipeline. In vitro tests confirmed that three of the cytomegalovirus-associated TCR beta chains recognize cytomegalovirus antigens. The classifier was reported to diagnose cytomegalovirus status with high specificity and sensitivity in both the original cohort and the validation cohort. Broadly in line with IMGT annotations, most TCR beta V segments showed up in productive rearrangements about 87% or about 30% of the time in an earlier analysis of 587 of the donors. In a later genetic analysis, a missense DCLRE1C variant was associated with V-gene and J-gene trimming of TCR beta chains, and the association was replicated in an independent cohort. The only immune exposure information available for the cohort was CMV serostatus. Strong co-occurrence of HLA alleles, especially DR and DQ, made assigning TCR associations to individual alleles difficult. In a later analysis, around 17,000 TCR beta sequences were associated with specific HLA alleles at a false discovery rate of 0.05.

A note on this clone: The specificity of this receptor is unknown. No per-base quality is available; no much larger clone lies one base away.

CDR1 and CDR2 are read off the germline V gene as KGHSH and LQKENI. V loses 4 bases, J loses 0 bases, and the germline ends lie 9 bases apart. The CDR3, cysteine through phenylalanine, is 14 amino acids long. Only the CDR3 DNA is retained, 42 bases long and in frame from the first base. The cohort was made up of approximately 700 healthy bone marrow donors. Cohort members were all nominally healthy when sampled, although unrecorded immune exposures were likely present. The donor tested CMV seropositive and was one of the 289 seropositive cohort members. Every donor gave a peripheral blood sample, and the peripheral blood mononuclear cells from that sample were used for TCR beta sequencing. The Qiagen DNeasy Blood Extraction Kit was used to extract genomic DNA from the blood cell samples. Library preparation used the immunoSEQ multiplex PCR assay. For the multiplex PCR, a mixture combining 60 forward primers for TCR Vbeta segments and 13 reverse primers for TCR Jbeta segments was used. The CDR3 region of rearranged TCR beta genes was amplified from genomic DNA by a multiplex PCR assay. The amplified TCR beta libraries were sequenced on the Illumina HiSeq System as 87-base-pair reads. The published analysis was carried out like this. A later analysis tallied tens of millions of unique TCR beta chains across the 666 repertoires, and around 10 million of those chains were shared by two or more donors. To remove PCR and sequencing errors, raw reads were error-corrected and collapsed into unique sequences using a nearest-neighbor algorithm that merged closely related sequences. CDR3 sequences were aligned to IMGT reference sequences to assign V, D and J gene segments. For a sequence to be retained, a match of at least six nucleotides to both a V gene segment and a J gene segment was required. A rearrangement counted as productive if the CDR3 had no stop codons and remained in frame with V and J, and every other rearrangement counted as non-productive. CDR3 was defined according to IMGT convention as the region running from the second conserved V-encoded cysteine to the conserved J-encoded phenylalanine. The earlier analysis of 550 to 650 of the donors excluded any sequence lacking an unambiguous match to a single V gene segment. An earlier analysis of 587 of the donors classified V segments as functional when productive rearrangements were above 56.7% and as segregating when the standard deviation between donors was above 5%. A statistical classification framework was built to diagnose cytomegalovirus status from the catalog of TCR beta chain sequences. A later analysis assigned V and J genes by comparing TCR nucleotide sequences with IMGT/GENE-DB human TR gene sequences. In a later analysis, CDR3 sequences and most-parsimonious VDJ recombination scenarios were assigned using the TCRdist pipeline. A later analysis defined each TCR beta chain by its CDR3 amino acid sequence plus V-gene family, and excluded reads lacking a unique V-gene family. As a way to deal with suspected cross-contamination and a sequencing artifact, a later analysis dropped hundreds of nucleotide sequences that were highly shared and had low generation probability. For each public chain, a later analysis derived a clonal expansion index from normalized ranks of inferred template counts within each repertoire. In a later analysis, generation probabilities were computed with a VDJ recombination model fitted to out-of-frame rearrangements, and the resulting probabilities were checked against IGoR. In a later analysis, TCR-TCR, TCR-HLA and TCR-CMV co-occurrence was scored with hypergeometric tests, and a repertoire-size bias correction was applied to TCR pairs. To estimate false discovery rates, a later analysis permuted the HLA or CMV assignments 20 times. In a later analysis, co-occurring TCRs were grouped using DBSCAN, and TCRdist sequence similarity was added for clustering within HLA-allele-positive subsets. Repertoires with fewer than 30,000 or more than 120,000 public chains, plus five repertoires with anomalous nucleotide sharing, were excluded from co-occurrence clustering. This is the immuneACCESS table as TCRdb keeps it, with only in-frame sequences that have V and J called. A part of the clones is gone; compared with another copy, unresolved V genes explain less than half, and the rest is unexplained. The V and J calls and clone size are taken from that table; D and trimming were inferred from the DNA. The sample includes approximately 170,000 clones, with about 76% observed a single time. The top ten clones comprise roughly 5.2% of the sample.

The rearrangement combines TRBV18 with TRBJ1-1, and possibly TRBD1, on 6 matching bases. This TCR came from a woman between 18 and 30 years old in good health and CMV-seropositive. The sample comprised PBMCs. The CDR3: CASSQDRLNTEAFF. At the DNA level, the sequence is TGTGCCAGCTCACAGGACAGATTGAACACTGAAGCTTTCTTT.